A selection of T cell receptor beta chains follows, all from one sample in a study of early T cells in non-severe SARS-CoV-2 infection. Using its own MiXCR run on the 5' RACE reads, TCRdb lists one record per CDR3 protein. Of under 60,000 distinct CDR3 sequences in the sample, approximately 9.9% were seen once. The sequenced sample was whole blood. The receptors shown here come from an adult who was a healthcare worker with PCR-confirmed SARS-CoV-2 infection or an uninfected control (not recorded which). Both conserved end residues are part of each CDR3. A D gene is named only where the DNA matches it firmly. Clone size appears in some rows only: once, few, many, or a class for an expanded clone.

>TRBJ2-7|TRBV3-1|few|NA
TGTGCCAGCAGCCAAGATTTATTCGGCGGGGCAATCGAGCAGTACTTC
CASSQDLFGGAIEQYF
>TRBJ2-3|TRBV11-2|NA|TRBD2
TGTGCCAGCACTGGCGGGGGGGCAATAGATACGCAGTATTTT
CASTGGGAIDTQYF
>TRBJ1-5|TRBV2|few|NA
TGTGCCAGCAGTCCGGGGGACTCCCTCGGACAGCCCCAGCATTTT
CASSPGDSLGQPQHF
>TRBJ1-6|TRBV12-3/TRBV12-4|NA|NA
TGTGCCAGCAGTTTAGAGGCAGATAATTCACCCCTCCACTTT
CASSLEADNSPLHF
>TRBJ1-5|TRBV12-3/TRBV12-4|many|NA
TGTGCCAGCAGTTTAACTGGGAGCAATCAGCCCCAGCATTTT
CASSLTGSNQPQHF
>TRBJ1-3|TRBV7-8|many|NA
TGTGCCAGCAGCTTAGACACGGGAGCTGGAAACACCATATATTTT
CASSLDTGAGNTIYF
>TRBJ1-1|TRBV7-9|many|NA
TGTGCCAGCAGCCCGATAGAGGCCCAACTGAACACTGAAGCTTTCTTT
CASSPIEAQLNTEAFF
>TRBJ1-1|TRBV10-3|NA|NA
TGTGGCGCGGGAGACTTTAGAGGGGACACTGAAGCTTTCTTT
CGAGDFRGDTEAFF
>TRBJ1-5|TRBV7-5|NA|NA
NA
CISVSEATIGEGNQPQHF
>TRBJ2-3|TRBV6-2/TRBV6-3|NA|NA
TGTGCCAGCAGTTCGCCTAGCGCGTCCACAGATACGCAGTATTTT
CASSSPSASTDTQYF
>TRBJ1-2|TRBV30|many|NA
TGTGCCTGGAGCCCAGCCGTCTATGGCTACACCTTC
CAWSPAVYGYTF
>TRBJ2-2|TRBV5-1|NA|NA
TGCGCCAGCAGCCAAATCCAGGACGCCGGGGAGCTGTTTTTT
CASSQIQDAGELFF
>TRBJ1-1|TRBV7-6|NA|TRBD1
TGTGCCAGCAGCTTAGGCTCAGGGGGCACTGAAGCTTTCTTT
CASSLGSGGTEAFF
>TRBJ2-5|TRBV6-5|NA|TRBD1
TGTGCCAGCAGGCCCACCGGGACAGGGAAGGAGACCCAGTACTTC
CASRPTGTGKETQYF
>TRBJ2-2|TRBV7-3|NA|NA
TGTGCCAGCAGCCCTTTTACCTCGGGGGAGCCGTTTTTT
CASSPFTSGEPFF
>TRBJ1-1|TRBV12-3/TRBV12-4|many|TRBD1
TGTGCCAGCAGTTTTCGACAGGGGGCTGGTGAAGCTTTCTTT
CASSFRQGAGEAFF